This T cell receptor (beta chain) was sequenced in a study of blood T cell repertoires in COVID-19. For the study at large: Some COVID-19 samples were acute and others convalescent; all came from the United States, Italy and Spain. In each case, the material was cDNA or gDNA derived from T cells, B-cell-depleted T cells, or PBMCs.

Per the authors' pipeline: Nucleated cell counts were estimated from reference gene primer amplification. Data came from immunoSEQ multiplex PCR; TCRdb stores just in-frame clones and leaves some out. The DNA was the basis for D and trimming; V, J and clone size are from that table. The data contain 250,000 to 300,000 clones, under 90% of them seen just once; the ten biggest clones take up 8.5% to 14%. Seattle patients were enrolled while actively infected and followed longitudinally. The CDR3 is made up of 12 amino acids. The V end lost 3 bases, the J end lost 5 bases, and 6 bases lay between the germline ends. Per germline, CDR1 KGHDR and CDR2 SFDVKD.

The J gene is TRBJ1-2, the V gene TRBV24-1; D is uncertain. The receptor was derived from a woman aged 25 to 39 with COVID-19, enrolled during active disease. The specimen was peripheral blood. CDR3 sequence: CATSDRQYGYTF. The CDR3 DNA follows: TGTGCCACCAGTGATCGACAATATGGCTACACCTTC.